The sequence of this T cell receptor beta chain was determined in a study of blood T cell repertoires in COVID-19. Across the study: Material from acute and convalescent COVID-19 was sourced from the United States, Italy and Spain. PBMCs, B-cell-depleted T cells, or T cells were the source of the cDNA or gDNA that made up the material.

The CDR3 consists of 17 residues. V trimming: 3 bases; J trimming: 3 bases; junction bases outside the gene matches: 8. CDR1 SGHRS and CDR2 YFSETQ come from the germline V gene. Authors' data handling: Estimation of nucleated cell counts was performed using reference gene primer amplification. Clones were sequenced by immunoSEQ multiplex PCR, and TCRdb holds only the in-frame ones, with some missing. V, J and clone size derive from that table, while D and trimming were established from the DNA sequence. The sample contains under 30,000 clones, more than 75% of which appear only once. Sequenced material: peripheral blood. This TCR came from a human donor in a cohort sampled during active COVID-19. The donor label of this sample is uncertain. V and J are TRBV5-1 and TRBJ2-1, with 11 bases matching TRBD2. CDR3: CASSWEISGRGYNEQFF. CDR3 coding DNA: TGCGCCAGCAGCTGGGAGATTAGCGGGAGGGGCTACAATGAGCAGTTCTTC.